This T cell receptor (beta chain) was sequenced in a study of cytomegalovirus exposure and HLA in healthy donors. 60 Vbeta and 13 Jbeta primers were used in PCR. Sequencing was performed with immunoSEQ multiplex PCR; in TCRdb, only in-frame clones are kept and a portion is missing. The table includes around 100,000 clones, approximately 80% detected once. V dropped 5 bases and J dropped 3 bases, with 14 bases sitting between them. The germline gives CDR1 MNHEY, CDR2 SVGAGI. The CDR3 covers 15 residues. The chain links TRBV6-5 to TRBJ1-3; D is uncertain. Sequenced material: PBMCs. The receptor's source is a female donor in good health and CMV-seropositive. The CDR3 sequence: CASSSGRVGGNTIYF. DNA of the CDR3: TGTGCCAGCAGTAGCGGGAGGGTTGGTGGAAACACCATATATTTT.